Below are 28 T cell receptor beta chains sequenced from a single sample in a study of control samples from healthy donors and cancer patients. Sequencing used immunoSEQ multiplex PCR; TCRdb keeps in-frame clones, though not all of them. The sample includes about 50,000 clones, 85% to 95% seen only once; the top ten take 3% to 4%. Sequencing input: blood. These receptors were taken from a young man in good health.

The V and J genes are TRBV19 and TRBJ2-1, with D tentatively TRBD1 or TRBD2 (5 bases each). With 0 bases removed from V and 13 bases from J, the gap between germline ends came to 25 bases. This CDR3 has 17 amino acids. Germline CDR1 and CDR2: LNHDA and SQIVND (reference sequence). The CDR3: CASSIDLLGTVFEGQFF. CDR3 bases: TGTGCCAGTAGTATAGATCTTCTGGGGACCGTATTCGAAGGTCAGTTCTTC. Variable domain in full (rest from reference TRBV19 and TRBJ2-1): DGGITQSPKYLFRKEGQNVTLSCEQNLNHDAMYWYRQDPGQGLRLIYYSQIVNDFQKGDIAEGYSVSREKKESFPLTVTSAQKNPTAFYLCASSIDLLGTVFEGQFFGPGTRLTVL.

The chain combines TRBV7-2 with TRBJ2-3; TRBD1 is a possible D gene (5 bases). Germline-derived CDR1 and CDR2 are SGHTA and FQGNSA. The CDR3 has 12 amino acids. The ends were cut back, 6 bases at V and 6 bases at J, with 10 bases in the middle. The CDR3 bases are TGTGCCAGCAGTTCGACAGCGGATACGCAGTATTTT. Residues: CASSSTADTQYF.

The chain has TRBV4-3 and TRBJ1-1, with TRBD1 as a possible D gene (5 bases). Trimming removed 1 base at V and 0 bases at J, with 6 bases between. Germline V gene lookup returns CDR1 LGHNA and CDR2 YSLEER. The CDR3 extends over 14 amino acids. The DNA for the CDR3 is TGCGCCAGCAGCCAAGGGGGACTGAACACTGAAGCTTTCTTT. Translating gives CASSQGGLNTEAFF.

This chain connects TRBV11-3 to TRBJ2-1, with TRBD1 matching 11 bases. This CDR3 spans 15 amino acids. After removal of 5 bases from V and 7 bases from J, the junction contained 7 bases not matched to a gene. CDR1 SGHNT and CDR2 YENEEA come from the germline V gene. Written as DNA, the CDR3 is TGTGCCAGCAGCCCGAGGACAGGGGGCTGGAATGAGCAGTTCTTC. As protein: CASSPRTGGWNEQFF.

This sequence joins TRBV4-3 and TRBJ2-7, with 8 positions matching TRBD1. The V gene's germline CDR1 is LGHNA and CDR2 YSLEER. CDR3 size: 15 residues. J lost 7 bases, V lost 4 bases, and 12 bases had no gene match. The CDR3: CASSPNQGASGEQYF. CDR3 bases: TGCGCCAGCAGCCCCAACCAGGGGGCATCTGGGGAGCAGTACTTC.

This clone was observed a handful of times. The chain employs TRBV25-1 and TRBJ2-3; 8 bases align to TRBD2. Germline V gene lookup returns CDR1 MGHDK and CDR2 SYGVNS. After removal of 7 bases from V and 2 bases from J, the junction contained 5 bases not matched to a gene. This CDR3 has 14 residues. CDR3 amino acids: CASTATSATDTQYF. CDR3 DNA sequence: TGTGCCAGCACCGCGACTAGCGCCACAGATACGCAGTATTTT.

V is TRBV28 and J is TRBJ2-1; the D gene could be TRBD1 or TRBD2 (5 bases each). Germline CDR1 reads MDHEN; CDR2 reads SYDVKM. V lost 4 bases, J lost 2 bases, and 18 bases lay in between. This CDR3 is 17 amino acids long. This chain's CDR3 is CASSSPGGATPYNEQFF. CDR3 coding DNA: TGTGCCAGCAGTTCCCCTGGGGGAGCGACCCCCTACAATGAGCAGTTCTTC.

The genes are TRBV12-3 or TRBV12-4 and TRBJ1-3; D uncertain. The CDR3 is 10 residues long. V dropped 7 bases and J dropped 4 bases, with 2 bases sitting between them. As DNA, the CDR3 is TGTGCCAGCACCGGAAACACCATATATTTT. Translated: CASTGNTIYF.

CDR3 loop: CASSSPAGGVYEQYF. CDR3 bases: TGTGCCAGCAGTTCGCCAGCGGGGGGAGTCTACGAGCAGTACTTC. This rearrangement joins TRBV28 to TRBJ2-7; 9 bases align to TRBD2. There are 15 residues in the CDR3. CDR1 is MDHEN and CDR2 is SYDVKM in the germline V gene. The V segment lost 4 bases and the J segment 3 bases; nucleotides outside the gene matches: 7.

This chain uses TRBV5-5 with TRBJ2-7; 12 nucleotides match TRBD1. Germline loops: CDR1 SGHKS, CDR2 YYEKEE (reference sequence). This CDR3 spans 14 amino acids. With 3 bases clipped from V and 5 bases from J, the junction kept 3 bases outside the gene matches. In nucleotides, the CDR3 is TGTGCCAGCAGCTCGGGACAGGGGGCCCACGAGCAGTACTTC. It encodes CASSSGQGAHEQYF.

This chain joins TRBV6-5 and TRBJ2-7, with a weak D call TRBD2 (7 bases). Germline assignment: CDR1 MNHEY and CDR2 SVGAGI. V dropped 10 bases and J dropped 2 bases, with 18 bases sitting between them. This CDR3 has 14 residues. CDR3 in DNA: TGTGCCACCTGGGAGGGGGAGGGCCCCTACGAGCAGTACTTC. Its translation is CATWEGEGPYEQYF.

V usage is TRBV7-9 and J usage is TRBJ2-1; D is unclear. This CDR3 is built from 13 residues. The V gene's germline CDR1 is SEHNR and CDR2 FQNEAQ (reference sequence). V shed 2 bases and J shed 16 bases, with 18 bases lying between them. The CDR3: CASSLFGQGYFFF. In nucleotides, the CDR3 is TGTGCCAGCAGCTTATTCGGGCAAGGGTATTTCTTCTTC.

The chain couples TRBV28 to TRBJ2-5; D is possibly TRBD1 (5 bases). The V end was cut by 3 bases, the J end by 4 bases, with 24 bases between. The CDR3 extends over 18 amino acids. CDR1 and CDR2 from the germline V gene are MDHEN and SYDVKM. CDR3 DNA sequence: TGTGCCAGCAGTTTGTTGACAGTGACGTCCGGTCTGGGAGAGACCCAGTACTTC. This encodes CASSLLTVTSGLGETQYF. Full variable domain (remainder filled in from reference TRBV28 and TRBJ2-5): DVKVTQSSRYLVKRTGEKVFLECVQDMDHENMFWYRQDPGLGLRLIYFSYDVKMKEKGDIPEGYSVSREKKERFSLILESASTNQTSMYLCASSLLTVTSGLGETQYFGPGTRLLVL.

The chain links TRBV5-4 to TRBJ1-6, with 9 bases fitting TRBD1. Trimming removed 4 bases from V and 9 bases from J; junction bases left unmatched: 8. The CDR3 is 15 residues long. The germline gives CDR1 SGHNT, CDR2 YYREEE (reference sequence). CDR3 region: CASSSGGTGISPLHF. CDR3 in DNA: TGTGCCAGCAGCAGTGGGGGGACAGGGATTTCACCCCTCCACTTT.

The J gene is TRBJ1-5, the V gene TRBV6-1; weak D call: TRBD1 (5 bases). Germline V gene data show CDR1 as MNHNS and CDR2 as SASEGT. CDR3 length equals 16 residues. V gave up 3 bases and J gave up 7 bases, with 19 bases separating them. The CDR3, as DNA: TGTGCCAGCAGTGAGGTCCCTGGGGGTGATTGGCAGCCCCAGCATTTT. Residues: CASSEVPGGDWQPQHF.

As for this clone: A junction boundary mismatches the germline segment, possibly from a read error. This chain uses TRBV3-1 (or the pseudogene TRBV3-2) with TRBJ1-2; D call uncertain. This CDR3 region has 11 residues. Germline V gene sequence: CDR1 LGHDT, CDR2 YNNKEL (reference sequence). DNA of the CDR3: TGTGCCAGCGTCGATATCTATGGCCACACCTTC. The encoded protein is CASVDIYGHTF.

The chain uses TRBV9 and TRBJ1-1; D remains unclear. This CDR3 spans 15 amino acids. Germline V gene data show CDR1 as SGDLS and CDR2 as YYNGEE. The V gene lost 0 bases and the J gene lost 3 bases, with 12 bases spanning the gap. The CDR3 bases are TGTGCCAGCAGCGTAGCTACGGGAGGAGACACTGAAGCTTTCTTT. Its protein is CASSVATGGDTEAFF.

The gene calls are TRBV11-2 and TRBJ1-3; D might be TRBD1 (5 bases). This CDR3 comprises 16 residues. The V end was cut by 0 bases, the J end by 3 bases, with 12 bases between. The germline V gene encodes CDR1 SGHAT and CDR2 FQNNGV. The CDR3 region has the DNA TGTGCCAGCAGCTTAGATAGAGGGGAGTTTGGAAACACCATATATTTT. Translating gives CASSLDRGEFGNTIYF.

This rearrangement joins TRBV7-2 to TRBJ1-2; unclear D gene. Per the germline V gene, CDR1 is SGHTA and CDR2 is FQGNSA. This CDR3 comprises 14 residues. The V gene lost 5 bases and the J gene lost 0 bases, with 10 bases spanning the gap. The CDR3 DNA follows: TGTGCCAGCAGCCCCGGGCCTTCTAACTATGGCTACACCTTC. The encoded protein is CASSPGPSNYGYTF.

This rearrangement joins TRBV6-1 to TRBJ2-7; 8 bases fit TRBD1. The CDR3 runs to 12 residues. V dropped 6 bases and J dropped 5; count of bases not matched to a gene: 3. CDR1 is MNHNS and CDR2 is SASEGT in the germline V gene. The CDR3 sequence is CASRGQGDEQYF. The CDR3 DNA is TGTGCCAGCAGAGGACAGGGCGACGAGCAGTACTTC.

The chain recombines TRBV19 with TRBJ1-6; perhaps TRBD1 as D (5 bases). Looked up from germline, CDR1 is LNHDA and CDR2 is SQIVND (reference sequence). Trimming cost V 3 bases and J 10 bases, with 13 bases left between them. The CDR3 sequence is 14 residues long. The DNA for the CDR3 is TGTGCCAGTAGTATGGCGGGGGATGGATCACCCCTCCACTTT. Its translation: CASSMAGDGSPLHF.

In DNA, the CDR3 is TGCGCCAGCAGCTTGATGGGGTGGGGTGGCACAGATACGCAGTATTTT. This translates into CASSLMGWGGTDTQYF. The chain carries TRBV5-1 and TRBJ2-3; D call uncertain. Germline CDR1 SGHRS, CDR2 YFSETQ. V was clipped by 1 base and J by 1 base, with 13 bases between them. This CDR3 region has 16 residues.

J is TRBJ2-3 and V is TRBV5-6; D is uncertain. Germline CDR1 SGHDT, CDR2 YYEEEE. The CDR3 spans 15 residues. V was clipped by 0 bases and J by 2 bases, with 10 bases between them. CDR3 protein: CASSLEGSLTDTQYF. The CDR3 region has the DNA TGTGCCAGCAGCTTGGAGGGCAGCCTCACAGATACGCAGTATTTT.

This chain links TRBV5-4 with TRBJ2-1, with D perhaps given as TRBD1 or TRBD2 (7 bases each). In germline, CDR1 is SGHNT, CDR2 YYREEE (reference sequence). The CDR3 has 15 amino acids. V lost 5 bases to trimming and J lost 6 bases, with 18 bases between them. The CDR3 sequence is CASRQGRGSVNEQFF. The CDR3 DNA is TGTGCCAGCAGACAGGGGCGGGGGTCTGTCAATGAGCAGTTCTTC.

This chain connects TRBV10-1 to TRBJ2-1, with TRBD2 matching 13 bases. V lost 4 bases to trimming and J lost 9 bases; unmatched junction nucleotides: 3. Per the germline V gene, CDR1 is WNHNN and CDR2 is SYGVQD (reference sequence). The CDR3 runs 14 residues. CDR3 DNA: TGCGCCAGCAGTGGGACTAGCGGGAGAGGTGAGCAGTTCTTC. The encoded protein is CASSGTSGRGEQFF.

The V call is TRBV28, the J call TRBJ1-2, with D tentatively TRBD1 (6 bases). From germline, CDR1 is MDHEN and CDR2 SYDVKM. CDR3 size: 15 residues. V was pared by 10 bases and J by 6 bases, with 24 bases between. The CDR3 nucleotides are TGTGCCACCTCAGGCGGGGGGGGCGCGCTTAATGGCTACACCTTC. Protein sequence: CATSGGGGALNGYTF.

This CDR3 is CATGRGIDSGNTIYF. The CDR3 nucleotides are TGTGCCACGGGTAGGGGGATTGACTCTGGAAACACCATATATTTT. The rearrangement joins TRBV10-3 to TRBJ1-3, with a possible D match to TRBD1 (6 bases). Germline V gene data show CDR1 as ENHRY and CDR2 as SYGVKD. The CDR3 consists of 15 residues. Trimming removed 10 bases from V and 0 bases from J, with 16 bases in between.

About this clone: Mismatch with germline at one junction end may stem from a read error. The chain links TRBV29-1 to TRBJ1-1; TRBD1 is a possible D gene (5 bases). The CDR3 covers 13 residues. The germline CDR1 and CDR2 sequences are SQVTM and ANQGSEA. CDR3: CSVEAQGNTEAFF. Here the CDR3 DNA reads TGCAGCGTCGAAGCCCAGGGAAACACTGAAGCTTTCTTT.